This T cell receptor beta chain was sequenced in a study of blood T cells in healthy people across ages. PCR was performed a second time for about 7 to 11 cycles using a sample-barcoded 5' primer and a J-beta primer mix. TCRdb called the 5' RACE reads again in MiXCR, with one record for every CDR3 protein. The table includes about 750,000 distinct CDR3 sequences, approximately 53% detected once. The TCR originated in an elderly man in good health. The sequenced material came from blood.

CDR3 sequence: CASSEGTLLTEAFF. CDR3 sequence (DNA): TGTGCCAGCAGTGAAGGGACACTTCTCACTGAAGCTTTCTTT. The chain employs TRBV6-1 and TRBJ1-1; tentatively, D is TRBD1 (5 bases). The CDR3 length is 14 residues. V shed 1 base and J shed 4 bases, with 10 bases lying between them. The germline CDR1 and CDR2 sequences are MNHNS and SASEGT.